What follows describes a single T cell receptor (beta chain). Its antigen is still unknown. Germline V gives CDR1 SEHNR, CDR2 FQNEAQ (reference sequence). V dropped 4 bases and J dropped 6 bases, with 10 bases sitting between them. There are 12 residues in the CDR3. Treatment of the sample: oral pan-JAK inhibitor, 5-10 mg twice daily. This sample was included in a study of CD8+ T cells in alopecia areata. Study-wide results and limits: Mice showed TCR sharing more clearly than patients did, possibly owing to HLA. Many expanded lesional clones remained in scalp and blood on tofacitinib.

It was cDNA, reverse transcribed from extracted RNA, that served as the sequencing template. Only in-frame clones appear in the TCRdb table, and some are missing; sequencing was by immunoSEQ multiplex PCR. The table lists roughly 120,000 clones, 58% of them singletons. The rearrangement uses TRBV7-9 and TRBJ2-7; D perhaps matches TRBD2 (5 bases). The sequences come from CD8+ T cells sorted from blood, collected at week 4, from a patient treated with tofacitinib. This clonotype was sampled from a human donor with alopecia areata. CDR3 DNA: TGTGCCAGCAGCTCCGCGAGGGTCGAGCAGTACTTC. This encodes CASSSARVEQYF.